These T cell receptor beta chains were read from a single sample in a study of response to subunit inactivated influenza vaccine. TCRdb re-called the RT-PCR reads through MiXCR, storing one row per CDR3 protein. In the table there are 550,000 to 650,000 distinct CDR3 sequences, about 11% of which are singletons. Specimen: PBMCs from blood, collected on the day of vaccination. Receptors originate from a man aged 50-60 years who received an inactivated influenza vaccine. Each CDR3 is given with its conserved first and last residue. A D gene is named only where the DNA matches it firmly. Size tells how often a clone was seen (once, few, many) or the class of an expanded clone, and some rows leave it out.

CASSLGQGSSPLHF	TGTGCCAGCAGCTTAGGACAGGGCAGTTCACCCCTCCACTTT	TRBD1	TRBJ1-6	TRBV5-1	many
CASSHPGQGATEAFF	TGTGCCAGCAGCCATCCGGGGCAGGGGGCAACTGAAGCTTTCTTT	TRBD1	TRBJ1-1	TRBV4-2	few
CAIRSQDTYEQYF	TGTGCCATCAGAAGCCAGGACACCTACGAGCAGTACTTC	NA	TRBJ2-7	TRBV10-3	NA
CASSQGQGDAETQYF	TGTGCCAGCTCGCAGGGACAGGGGGATGCAGAGACCCAGTACTTC	TRBD1	TRBJ2-5	TRBV18	few
CASSLFSTGNQPQHF	TGTGCCAGCAGTTTATTTAGTACCGGCAATCAGCCCCAGCATTTT	NA	TRBJ1-5	TRBV27	few
CASRPSSTGELFF	TGTGCCAGCAGACCTAGTTCTACCGGGGAGCTGTTTTTT	NA	TRBJ2-2	TRBV7-7	few
CASSLASGEGAQHF	TGCGCCAGCAGCTTGGCGTCAGGGGAAGGGGCCCAGCATTTT	NA	TRBJ1-5	TRBV5-1	NA
CSVRQGGTYEQYF	TGCAGCGTTAGACAGGGTGGTACCTACGAGCAGTACTTC	TRBD1	TRBJ2-7	TRBV29-1	few
CASCLGTHTEAFF	TGTGCCAGCTGTTTAGGGACGCACACTGAAGCTTTCTTT	NA	TRBJ1-1	TRBV6-2/TRBV6-3	NA
CASSHGTANTGELFF	TGCGCCAGCAGCCATGGGACAGCGAACACCGGGGAGCTGTTTTTT	TRBD1	TRBJ2-2	TRBV5-1	few
CASTKSGGDTQYF	TGTGCCAGCACCAAAAGTGGCGGAGATACGCAGTATTTT	NA	TRBJ2-3	TRBV12-3/TRBV12-4	NA
CASSLVASGGSEQYF	TGCGCCAGCAGCTTGGTGGCTAGCGGGGGAAGCGAGCAGTACTTC	TRBD2	TRBJ2-7	TRBV5-1	many
CASRGGANTGELFF	TGTGCCAGCAGAGGGGGCGCGAACACCGGGGAGCTGTTTTTT	TRBD1	TRBJ2-2	TRBV12-3/TRBV12-4	many
CATPGGTGGFAYEQYF	TGTGCCACCCCGGGGGGGACAGGGGGCTTCGCCTACGAGCAGTACTTC	TRBD1	TRBJ2-7	TRBV24-1	NA
CSARSISSGGRDTQYF	TGCAGTGCTAGATCCATTAGTAGCGGGGGGCGGGATACGCAGTATTTT	TRBD2	TRBJ2-3	TRBV20-1	many
CASRPQQGRYYGYTF	TGTGCCAGCAGACCACAACAGGGTCGGTACTATGGCTACACCTTC	NA	TRBJ1-2	TRBV6-2/TRBV6-3	few
CASSQDIARETQYF	TGTGCCAGCAGCCAAGATATAGCGCGGGAGACCCAGTACTTC	NA	TRBJ2-5	TRBV14	NA
CSARGDRLYGYTF	TGCAGTGCTAGAGGGGACAGGCTCTATGGCTACACCTTC	TRBD1	TRBJ1-2	TRBV20-1	NA
CASSQEGDGSRLFF	TGCGCCAGCAGCCAAGAGGGAGACGGCAGCAGACTGTTTTTT	NA	TRBJ1-4	TRBV4-1	NA
CASSDFATDTQYF	TGTGCCAGCAGTGACTTCGCCACAGATACGCAGTATTTT	NA	TRBJ2-3	TRBV6-4	NA
CASSQGPGDQYF	TGTGCCAGCAGCCAAGGCCCGGGAGACCAGTACTTC	NA	TRBJ2-7	TRBV7-9	few
CSVEQGVYGYTF	TGCAGCGTTGAACAGGGCGTCTATGGCTACACCTTC	NA	TRBJ1-2	TRBV29-1	NA
CSARLAGGYGQETQYF	TGCAGTGCTAGACTAGCGGGGGGGTATGGGCAAGAGACCCAGTACTTC	TRBD2	TRBJ2-5	TRBV20-1	few
CASSYQGAGYEQYF	TGTGCCAGCAGTTACCAGGGGGCAGGGTACGAGCAGTACTTC	TRBD1	TRBJ2-7	TRBV12-3/TRBV12-4	few
CASRTRDRVSTEAFF	TGTGCCAGCAGAACCCGGGACAGGGTTTCTACTGAAGCTTTCTTT	TRBD1	TRBJ1-1	TRBV12-3/TRBV12-4	few
CASSQEGQGDYGYTF	TGTGCCAGCAGCCAAGAAGGACAGGGGGACTATGGCTACACCTTC	TRBD1	TRBJ1-2	TRBV4-2	many
CAITDILAGSTDTQYF	TGTGCCATCACCGACATACTAGCGGGAAGCACAGATACGCAGTATTTT	TRBD2	TRBJ2-3	TRBV10-3	few
CASSVVGRGVGEAFF	TGTGCCAGCAGCGTAGTCGGGCGGGGGGTCGGTGAAGCTTTCTTT	NA	TRBJ1-1	TRBV9	NA
CATSDSKRGGLNEQFF	TGTGCCACCAGTGATTCTAAGCGGGGGGGCCTCAATGAGCAGTTCTTC	TRBD2	TRBJ2-1	TRBV24-1	few
CASSLFRENIQYF	TGTGCCAGCAGCTTGTTCCGGGAAAACATTCAGTACTTC	NA	TRBJ2-4	TRBV7-2	many
CASRLAGRYEQYF	TGCGCCAGCAGGCTAGCGGGCCGCTACGAGCAGTACTTC	TRBD2	TRBJ2-7	TRBV5-1	few
CSAPNRNNEKLFF	TGCAGTGCTCCAAACAGGAACAATGAAAAACTGTTTTTT	NA	TRBJ1-4	TRBV20-1	few
CASSLFLGTYNEQFF	TGTGCCAGCAGTTTGTTTCTTGGGACCTACAATGAGCAGTTCTTC	NA	TRBJ2-1	TRBV12-3/TRBV12-4	NA
CASSPPGRHRTDTQYF	TGTGCCAGCAGCCCACCGGGTCGTCACCGCACAGATACGCAGTATTTT	NA	TRBJ2-3	TRBV3-1	NA
CASSLTVAGSSYNEQFF	TGTGCCAGCAGCCTCACCGTCGCGGGAAGCTCCTACAATGAGCAGTTCTTC	NA	TRBJ2-1	TRBV11-2	NA
CASSEAGLANTDTQYF	TGTGCCAGCAGTGAAGCGGGACTAGCAAACACAGATACGCAGTATTTT	TRBD2	TRBJ2-3	TRBV25-1	many
CASSPQPPGLASPGELFF	TGTGCCAGCTCACCGCAACCCCCGGGACTAGCATCACCCGGGGAGCTGTTTTTT	TRBD2	TRBJ2-2	TRBV14	NA
CASSLGGDYSGANVLTF	TGCGCCAGCAGCTTGGGGGGAGACTACTCTGGGGCCAACGTCCTGACTTTC	NA	TRBJ2-6	TRBV5-1	NA
CASSLHPQPLAGAGGEQFF	TGTGCCAGCAGCTTACACCCACAACCATTAGCGGGAGCTGGGGGTGAGCAGTTCTTC	TRBD2	TRBJ2-1	TRBV7-3	many
CASSSGTLSSGANVLTF	TGCGCCAGCAGCTCCGGGACACTATCATCCGGGGCCAACGTCCTGACTTTC	NA	TRBJ2-6	TRBV5-1	few